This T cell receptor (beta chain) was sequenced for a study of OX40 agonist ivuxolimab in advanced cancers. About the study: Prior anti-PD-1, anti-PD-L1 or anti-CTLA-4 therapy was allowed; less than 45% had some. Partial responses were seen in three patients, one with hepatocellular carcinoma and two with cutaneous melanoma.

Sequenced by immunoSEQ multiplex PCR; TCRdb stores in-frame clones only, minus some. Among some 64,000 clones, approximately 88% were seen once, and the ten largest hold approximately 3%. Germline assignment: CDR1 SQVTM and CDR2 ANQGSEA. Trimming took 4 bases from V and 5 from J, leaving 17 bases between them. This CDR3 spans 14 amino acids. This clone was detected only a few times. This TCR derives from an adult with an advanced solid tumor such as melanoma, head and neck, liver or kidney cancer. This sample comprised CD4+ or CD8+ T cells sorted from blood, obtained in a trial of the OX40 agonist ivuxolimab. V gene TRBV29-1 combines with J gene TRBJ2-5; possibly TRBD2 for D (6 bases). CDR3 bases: TGCAGCGTTGTTGCAACGGGAGTAACGGAGACCCAGTACTTC. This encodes CSVVATGVTETQYF. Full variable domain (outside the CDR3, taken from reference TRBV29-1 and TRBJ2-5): SAVISQKPSRDICQRGTSLTIQCQVDSQVTMMFWYRQQPGQSLTLIATANQGSEATYESGFVIDKFPISRPNLTFSTLTVSNMSPEDSSIYLCSVVATGVTETQYFGPGTRLLVL.